This TCR beta chain was sequenced in a study of a mutant IDH1 vaccine in newly diagnosed glioma. Study-level information: Treatment recipients were about 60% male and roughly 38% female, and their mean age was about 39 years. Former treatment meant radiotherapy, temozolomide, or both; the majority had gotten both. Whole-study findings and limits: Apparently unrelated to pseudoprogression were changes in the top peripheral T cell clonotypes.

Regarding time point: baseline, week 1 (first vaccination visit). Described treatment: pre-vaccination baseline after standard-of-care therapy. The donor cohort comprised cases of new WHO grade 3 or 4 IDH1-mutant, ATRX-lost astrocytoma. Germline values: CDR1 SEHNR, CDR2 FQNEAQ (reference sequence). Trimming stripped 0 bases from V and 2 bases from J, with 7 bases between. This CDR3 contains 14 residues. To note about this clone: Its specificity is unknown.

Data came from immunoSEQ multiplex PCR; TCRdb stores just in-frame clones and leaves some out. The table records about 98,000 clones, around nine tenths of them present only once. Sample: PBMCs, taken from a glioma patient treated with radiotherapy, temozolomide or both. The TCR originated in a woman aged 45-65 years with glioma. The chain links TRBV7-9 to TRBJ1-2; D possibly corresponds to TRBD1 (6 bases). The CDR3 loop is CASSLADRNYGYTF. CDR3 nucleotide sequence: TGTGCCAGCAGCTTAGCTGACAGGAACTATGGCTACACCTTC.